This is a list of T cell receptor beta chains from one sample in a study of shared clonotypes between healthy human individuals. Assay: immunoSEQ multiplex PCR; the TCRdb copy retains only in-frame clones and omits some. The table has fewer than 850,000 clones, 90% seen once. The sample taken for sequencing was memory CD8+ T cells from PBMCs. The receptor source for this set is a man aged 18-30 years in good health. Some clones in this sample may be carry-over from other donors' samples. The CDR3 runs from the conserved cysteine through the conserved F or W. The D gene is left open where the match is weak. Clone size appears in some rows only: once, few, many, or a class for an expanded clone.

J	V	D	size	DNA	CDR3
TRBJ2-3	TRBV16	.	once	TGTGCCAGCAGCCAATCGGCTCGGACCGATGAGCGCACAGATACGCAGTATTTT	CASSQSARTDERTDTQYF
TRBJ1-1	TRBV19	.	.	TGTGCCAGTAGTCTCCCCGGGAACACTGAAGCTTTCTTT	CASSLPGNTEAFF
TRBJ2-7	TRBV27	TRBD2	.	TGTGCCAGCAGCCCCGGGTCGAGCGGGGCCCTCTACGAGCAGTACTTC	CASSPGSSGALYEQYF
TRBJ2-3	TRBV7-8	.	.	TGTGCCAGCAGCTTTGCCTCCCGAGATACGCAGTATTTT	CASSFASRDTQYF
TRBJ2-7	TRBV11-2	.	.	TGTGCCAGCAGCTTAGTTAAGGGCTTACCCTACGAGCAGTACTTC	CASSLVKGLPYEQYF
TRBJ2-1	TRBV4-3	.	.	TGCGCCAGCAGCCAAGATATTAGGGGGATGGATGAGCAGTTCTTC	CASSQDIRGMDEQFF
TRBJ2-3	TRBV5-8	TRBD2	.	TGTGCCAGCAGCTTGCGGGGGAGGGGACGGGATACGCAGTATTTT	CASSLRGRGRDTQYF
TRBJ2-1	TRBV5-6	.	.	TGTGCCAGCAGCCCAAGTCAAGGCCAGGGTGAGCAGTTCTTC	CASSPSQGQGEQFF
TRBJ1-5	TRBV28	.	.	TGTGCCAGCAGTTTCTACAGGGTCGACAATCAGCCCCAGCATTTT	CASSFYRVDNQPQHF
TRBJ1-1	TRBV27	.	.	TGTGCCAGCCGAAATCATTGGGCGCTGGAAGCTTTCTTT	CASRNHWALEAFF
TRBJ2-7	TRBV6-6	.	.	TGTGCCAGCAGCCAGACTACCTACGAGCAGTACTTC	CASSQTTYEQYF
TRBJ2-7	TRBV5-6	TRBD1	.	TGTGCCAGCAGCCCGGACAGGAACACCTACGAGCAGTACTTC	CASSPDRNTYEQYF
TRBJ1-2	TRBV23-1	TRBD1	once	TGCGCCAGCAGTGGGGGGGGGACAGCATATGGCTACACCTTC	CASSGGGTAYGYTF
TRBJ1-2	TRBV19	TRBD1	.	TGTGCCAGTAGTATAGACGGACAGGCAAGAGCGTGGCCGTATGGCTACACCTTC	CASSIDGQARAWPYGYTF
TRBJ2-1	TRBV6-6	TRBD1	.	TGTGCCAGCAGTTGGACCGGGACAGGGGGACGCAATGAGCAGTTCTTC	CASSWTGTGGRNEQFF
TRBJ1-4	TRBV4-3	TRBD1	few	TGCGCCAGCAGCCAAGACGACAGGGGTGAGGGTGAAAAACTGTTTTTT	CASSQDDRGEGEKLFF
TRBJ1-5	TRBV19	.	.	TGTGCCAGTAGTATAGTGGGGGGCCGGGGTAGCAATCAGCCCCAGCATTTT	CASSIVGGRGSNQPQHF
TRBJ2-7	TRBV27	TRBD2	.	TGTGCCAGCAGTGTCTACCCCCCGACTAGCGGGAGTCTATACGAGCAGTACTTC	CASSVYPPTSGSLYEQYF
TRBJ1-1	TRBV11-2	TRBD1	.	TGTGCCAGCAGCTTTAGACAGGGGGCCGGCACTGAAGCTTTCTTT	CASSFRQGAGTEAFF
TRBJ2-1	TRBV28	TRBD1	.	TGTGCCATCATCCCGGACAGGGGCTACAATGAGCAGTTCTTC	CAIIPDRGYNEQFF
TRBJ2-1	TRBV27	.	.	TGTGCCAGCAGTACACAGGCGTACAATGAGCAGTTCTTC	CASSTQAYNEQFF
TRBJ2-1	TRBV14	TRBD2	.	TGTGCCAGCAGCCTTTTGGGCGGGGGGCGCTACAATGAGCAGTTCTTC	CASSLLGGGRYNEQFF
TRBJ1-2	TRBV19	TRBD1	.	TGTGCCAGTAGTATGGGAGGGGGCTCCCTCTATGGCTACACCTTC	CASSMGGGSLYGYTF
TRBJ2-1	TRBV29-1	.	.	TGCAGCGTTCCCGTGACAGTGATCAATGAGCAGTTCTTC	CSVPVTVINEQFF
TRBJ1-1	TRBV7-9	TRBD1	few	TGTGCCAGCGGGCGGACAGGGCACACTGAAGCTTTCTTT	CASGRTGHTEAFF
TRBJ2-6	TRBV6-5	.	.	TGTGCCAGCAGCCCCGTTGGGGCCAACGTCCTGACTTTC	CASSPVGANVLTF
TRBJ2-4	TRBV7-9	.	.	TGTGCCAGCAGCGCTCCGGGACGGCCAAAAGACTTC	CASSAPGRPKDF
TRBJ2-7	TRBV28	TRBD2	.	TGTGCCAGCAGCCCTAGGGGACTAGCGGGAGGGAGTTCCCACGAGCAGTACTTC	CASSPRGLAGGSSHEQYF
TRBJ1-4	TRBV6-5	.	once	TGTGCCAGCAGTTACGCCATAAATGAAAAACTGTTTTTT	CASSYAINEKLFF
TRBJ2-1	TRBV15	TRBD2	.	TGTGCCACCAGCGAGGGACTAGCGGAGAGAGAGGAGCAGTTCTTC	CATSEGLAEREEQFF
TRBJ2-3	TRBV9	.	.	TGTGCCAGCAGCTCTAGCACAGATACGCAGTATTTT	CASSSSTDTQYF
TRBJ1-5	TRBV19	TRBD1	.	TGTGCCAGTAGTATAGATCGGACAGGGACGAGCAATCAGCCCCAGCATTTT	CASSIDRTGTSNQPQHF
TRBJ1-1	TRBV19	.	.	TGTGCCAGTAGCCTGGACAGAACCAACAGTGAAGCTTTCTTT	CASSLDRTNSEAFF
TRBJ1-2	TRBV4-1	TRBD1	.	TGCGCCAGCAGCCAAGAGGCAGGGGGCGCTGGGTCCTATGGCTACACCTTC	CASSQEAGGAGSYGYTF
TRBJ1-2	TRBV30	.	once	TGTGCCTGGAGAGACCTAGGGGATTATGGCTACACCTTC	CAWRDLGDYGYTF
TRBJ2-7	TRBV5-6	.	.	TGTGCCAGCAGCGCCGGGATCTCCTTTTTGGAGCAGTACTTC	CASSAGISFLEQYF
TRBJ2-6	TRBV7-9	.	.	TGTGCCAGCAGCTTACCAGGGGCCACCTCTGGGGCCAACGTCCTGACTTTC	CASSLPGATSGANVLTF
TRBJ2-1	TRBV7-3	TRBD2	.	TGTGCCAGCAGCCCAGGGGAAAATCTAGCGGGAGCTCGCTACAATGAGCAGTTCTTC	CASSPGENLAGARYNEQFF
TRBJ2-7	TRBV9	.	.	TGTGCCAGCAGCGGACCACAGGGCAACGAGCAGTACTTC	CASSGPQGNEQYF
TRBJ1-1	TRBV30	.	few	TGTGCCTGGGGACCAGGACAGATGAACACTGAAGCTTTCTTT	CAWGPGQMNTEAFF